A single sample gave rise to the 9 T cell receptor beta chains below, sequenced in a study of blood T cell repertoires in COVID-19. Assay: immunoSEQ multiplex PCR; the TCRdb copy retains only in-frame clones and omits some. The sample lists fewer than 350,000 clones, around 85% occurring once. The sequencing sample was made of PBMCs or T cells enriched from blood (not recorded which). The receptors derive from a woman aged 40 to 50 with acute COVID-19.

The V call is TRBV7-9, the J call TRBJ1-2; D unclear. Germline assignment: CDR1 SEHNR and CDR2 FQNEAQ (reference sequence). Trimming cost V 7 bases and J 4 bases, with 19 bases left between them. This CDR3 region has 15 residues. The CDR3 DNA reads TGTGCCAGCACCAATTCAGGCGGGATGTTCTATGGCTACACCTTC. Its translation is CASTNSGGMFYGYTF.

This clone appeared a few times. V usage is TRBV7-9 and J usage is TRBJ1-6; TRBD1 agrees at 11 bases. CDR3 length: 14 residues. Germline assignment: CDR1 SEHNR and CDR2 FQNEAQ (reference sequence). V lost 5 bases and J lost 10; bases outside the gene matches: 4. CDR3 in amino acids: CASSPDRGQSPLHF. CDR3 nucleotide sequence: TGTGCCAGCAGCCCGGACAGGGGGCAATCACCCCTCCACTTT.

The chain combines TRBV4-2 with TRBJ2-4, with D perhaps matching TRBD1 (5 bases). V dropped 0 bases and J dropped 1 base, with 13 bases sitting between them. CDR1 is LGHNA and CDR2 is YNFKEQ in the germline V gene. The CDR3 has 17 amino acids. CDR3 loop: CASSQDPPSGAKNIQYF. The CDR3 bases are TGTGCCAGCAGCCAAGATCCCCCGTCAGGGGCCAAAAACATTCAGTACTTC.

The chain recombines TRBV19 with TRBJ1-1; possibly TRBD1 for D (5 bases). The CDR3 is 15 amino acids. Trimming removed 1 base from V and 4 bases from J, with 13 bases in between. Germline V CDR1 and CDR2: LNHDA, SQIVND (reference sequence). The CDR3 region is CASSIGQPDSTEAFF. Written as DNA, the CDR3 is TGTGCCAGTAGTATAGGACAGCCGGATAGCACTGAAGCTTTCTTT.

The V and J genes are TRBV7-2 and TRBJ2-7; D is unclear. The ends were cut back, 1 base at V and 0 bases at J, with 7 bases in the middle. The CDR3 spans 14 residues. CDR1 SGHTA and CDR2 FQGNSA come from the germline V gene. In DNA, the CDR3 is TGTGCCAGCAGCTTAGTGAGAAGCTCCTACGAGCAGTACTTC. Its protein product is CASSLVRSSYEQYF.

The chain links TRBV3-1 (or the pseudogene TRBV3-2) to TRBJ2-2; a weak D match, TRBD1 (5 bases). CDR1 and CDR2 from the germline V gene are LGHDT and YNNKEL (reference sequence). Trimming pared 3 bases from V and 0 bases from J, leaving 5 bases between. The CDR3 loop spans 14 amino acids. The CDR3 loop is CASSHRANTGELFF. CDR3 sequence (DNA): TGTGCCAGCAGCCACAGGGCGAACACCGGGGAGCTGTTTTTT.

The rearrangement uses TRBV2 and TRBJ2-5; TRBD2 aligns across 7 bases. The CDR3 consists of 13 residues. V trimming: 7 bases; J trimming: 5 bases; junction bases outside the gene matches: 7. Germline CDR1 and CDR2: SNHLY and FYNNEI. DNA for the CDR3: TGTGCCAGCATGAGGGAGGGTATCGAGACCCAGTACTTC. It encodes CASMREGIETQYF.

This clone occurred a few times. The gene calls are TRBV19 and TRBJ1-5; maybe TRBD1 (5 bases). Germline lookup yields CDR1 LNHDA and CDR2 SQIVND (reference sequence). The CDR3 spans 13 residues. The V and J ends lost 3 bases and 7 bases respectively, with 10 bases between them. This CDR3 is CASSMAGFQPQHF. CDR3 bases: TGTGCCAGTAGTATGGCAGGGTTCCAGCCCCAGCATTTT.

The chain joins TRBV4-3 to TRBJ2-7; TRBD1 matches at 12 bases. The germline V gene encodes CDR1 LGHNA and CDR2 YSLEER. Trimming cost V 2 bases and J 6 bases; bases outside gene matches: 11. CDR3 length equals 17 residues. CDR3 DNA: TGCGCCAGCAGCCAATCTCTACCGGGACAGGGGGCTGGCGAGCAGTACTTC. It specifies CASSQSLPGQGAGEQYF.